The present entry profiles one T cell receptor beta chain with its context. Its antigen remains unidentified. The data originate from a study of shared clonotypes between healthy human individuals. Whole-study context: Donor composition was a couple of women and three men, aged 18 to 49.

The CDR3 is 13 residues long. CDR1 is PRHDT, CDR2 FYEKMQ, per germline (reference sequence). J was trimmed by 4 bases and V by 5 bases; bases with no gene match: 4. The naive CD8 fraction comprised CD45RO-negative cells positively selected for CCR7 and excluded terminally differentiated effector memory CD45RA+ cells. Donors had no recently reported acute infections or vaccinations and were HIV-negative. The donor cohort consisted entirely of Caucasian adults residing in Nashville, Tennessee. Here immunoSEQ multiplex PCR was the method, and the copy in TCRdb shows in-frame clones only, minus some. The profile covers fewer than 700,000 clones, with approximately 96% appearing a single time and approximately 0.12% taken by the ten largest. Findings of the study overall: Clonotype sharing across several donors was observed for about 5.5% of naive CD4 clonotypes.

Sequencing input: naive CD8+ T cells sorted from blood. This chain connects TRBV13 to TRBJ2-5; 7 bases are shared with TRBD1. The clonotype comes from a woman aged 25 to 39 in good health. CDR3: CASSITGVETQYF. The CDR3 DNA is TGTGCCAGCAGCATAACAGGGGTAGAGACCCAGTACTTC.